A single sample is the source of the 25 T cell receptor beta chains below, sequenced in a study of blood T cell repertoires in COVID-19. TCRdb keeps only in-frame clones here, not all; method: immunoSEQ multiplex PCR. The sample consists of roughly 84,000 clones, around 80% of them appearing once. Source material: peripheral blood. All receptors come from a woman aged 40 to 50 with active or convalescent COVID-19.

On this clone itself: At one of its ends the junction is not consistent with the germline gene, which may arise from a read error. This rearrangement joins TRBV4-3 to TRBJ2-3, with 16 nucleotides matching TRBD2. This CDR3 contains 18 residues. Germline values: CDR1 LGHNA, CDR2 YSLEER. The chain's CDR3 is CANSLLGTSGGAADTQYF. The CDR3 DNA follows: TGCGCCAACAGCTTACTCGGGACTAGCGGGGGGGCCGCAGATACGCAGTATTTT.

The CDR3 sequence: CASSLARLAGVETQYF. Written as DNA, the CDR3 is TGTGCCAGCAGCTTAGCGCGACTAGCGGGAGTGGAGACCCAGTACTTC. This rearrangement joins TRBV11-3 to TRBJ2-5, with 12 bases identical to TRBD2. Germline V gene sequence: CDR1 SGHNT, CDR2 YENEEA. The CDR3 runs to 16 residues. V gave up 1 base and J gave up 5 bases; unmatched junction bases: 5. Complete variable domain (other parts from reference TRBV11-3 and TRBJ2-5): EAGVVQSPRYKIIEKKQPVAFWCNPISGHNTLYWYLQNLGQGPELLIRYENEEAVDDSQLPKDRFSAERLKGVDSTLKIQPAELGDSAVYLCASSLARLAGVETQYFGPGTRLLVL.

This chain joins TRBV10-2 and TRBJ1-2, with D possibly being TRBD1 (5 bases). Trimming took 4 bases from V and 1 from J, leaving 13 bases between them. The CDR3 runs to 15 residues. Germline V gene sequence: CDR1 WSHSY, CDR2 SAAADI. As DNA, the CDR3 is TGCGCCAGCAGTGGTGTGGGGGGGAGTAACTATGGCTACACCTTC. Its protein is CASSGVGGSNYGYTF.

CDR3 loop: CASSLVGLAGLNTGELFF. In nucleotides, the CDR3 is TGTGCCAGCAGCTTAGTGGGACTAGCGGGACTGAACACCGGGGAGCTGTTTTTT. This chain joins TRBV7-2 and TRBJ2-2; 13 positions agree with TRBD2. CDR3 length: 18 amino acids. Germline V gives CDR1 SGHTA, CDR2 FQGNSA. V trimming: 1 base; J trimming: 1 base; junction bases outside the gene matches: 3.

The gene calls are TRBV11-2 and TRBJ2-2; 9 positions match TRBD1. Germline-derived CDR1 and CDR2 are SGHAT and FQNNGV. The length of the CDR3 is 17 residues. V was pared by 1 base and J by 5 bases, with 8 bases of the junction left unmatched. This CDR3 reads CASSLVAGTGKTGELFF. CDR3 coding DNA: TGTGCCAGCAGCTTAGTTGCTGGGACAGGGAAAACCGGGGAGCTGTTTTTT. Complete variable domain (other parts from reference TRBV11-2 and TRBJ2-2): EAGVAQSPRYKIIEKRQSVAFWCNPISGHATLYWYQQILGQGPKLLIQFQNNGVVDDSQLPKDRFSAERLKGVDSTLKIQPAKLEDSAVYLCASSLVAGTGKTGELFFGEGSRLTVL.

The chain joins TRBV5-1 to TRBJ2-3, with a possible D match to TRBD1 (5 bases). Germline values: CDR1 SGHRS, CDR2 YFSETQ. This CDR3 is built from 16 residues. The V end was cut by 4 bases, the J end by 5 bases, with 20 bases between. As DNA, the CDR3 is TGCGCCAGCAGCCATATCCCAGGGCCGAAGGGAGATACGCAGTATTTT. This sequence encodes CASSHIPGPKGDTQYF.

V and J are TRBV4-2 and TRBJ1-2; no reliable D call. There are 15 residues in the CDR3. Looked up from germline, CDR1 is LGHNA and CDR2 is YNFKEQ. Trimming removed 0 bases from V and 3 bases from J, with 11 bases in between. This CDR3 reads CASSQDFGQDYGYTF. Here the CDR3 DNA reads TGTGCCAGCAGCCAAGATTTTGGGCAGGACTATGGCTACACCTTC.

This clone showed up just a few times. The CDR3 reads CASSQPSENQETQYF. The CDR3 DNA is TGTGCCAGCAGCCAACCGTCAGAAAACCAAGAGACCCAGTACTTC. The chain is built from TRBV3-1 (or the pseudogene TRBV3-2) and TRBJ2-5, with D unresolved. Deletions cut 2 bases from V and 0 bases from J, with 10 bases between. The CDR3 covers 15 residues. Germline-derived CDR1 and CDR2 are LGHDT and YNNKEL (reference sequence).

V and J are TRBV6-5 and TRBJ1-2; D gene unclear. Trimming left V 8 bases short and J 2 bases short, with 6 bases between. Germline loops: CDR1 MNHEY, CDR2 SVGAGI. The CDR3 sequence is 11 residues long. The CDR3 reads CASYWNYGYTF. In DNA form, the CDR3 reads TGTGCCAGCTACTGGAACTATGGCTACACCTTC.

In its sample, this clone was seen a few times. V gene TRBV24-1 combines with J gene TRBJ2-1; D remains ambiguous. Deletions cut 7 bases from V and 7 bases from J, with 4 bases between. The CDR3 covers 10 residues. Germline V gives CDR1 KGHDR, CDR2 SFDVKD. The CDR3 DNA follows: TGTGCCACCAGCGTTAATGAGCAGTTCTTC. Translating it yields CATSVNEQFF.

The chain joins TRBV10-3 to TRBJ2-2; 8 positions agree with TRBD2. Per germline, CDR1 ENHRY and CDR2 SYGVKD. With V trimmed by 8 bases and J by 2 bases, 4 bases remained unmatched. The CDR3 length is 14 residues. Here the CDR3 reads CAIRGGSNTGELFF. In DNA, the CDR3 is TGTGCCATCCGCGGGGGGAGCAACACCGGGGAGCTGTTTTTT.

V and J are TRBV27 and TRBJ2-5; D perhaps matches TRBD1 (5 bases). This CDR3 is 15 amino acids long. The V gene lost 3 bases and the J gene lost 4 bases, with 15 bases spanning the gap. From germline, CDR1 is MNHEY and CDR2 SMNVEV (reference sequence). The CDR3 reads CASSFGSAGRETQYF. CDR3 DNA sequence: TGTGCCAGCAGTTTCGGGTCGGCAGGGCGAGAGACCCAGTACTTC.

The chain carries TRBV19 and TRBJ1-5; D call uncertain. The germline V gene has CDR1 LNHDA and CDR2 SQIVND (reference sequence). There are 14 residues in the CDR3. With 6 bases removed from V and 6 bases from J, the gap between germline ends came to 15 bases. CDR3 DNA: TGTGCCAGTAGGCCAGAGGGCGTGGGTCAGCCCCAGCATTTT. Amino acids: CASRPEGVGQPQHF.

The genes are TRBV5-5 and TRBJ2-6, with a weak D call TRBD1 (6 bases). Germline CDR1 is SGHKS and CDR2 is YYEKEE (reference sequence). V was cut by 1 base and J by 4 bases, with 12 bases left in between. There are 16 residues in the CDR3. The CDR3 nucleotides read TGTGCCAGCAGCTTGAGACAGGCCTCAGGGGCCAACGTCCTGACTTTC. This codes for CASSLRQASGANVLTF.

This clone was recorded a few times. J is TRBJ1-2 and V is TRBV14; 8 positions agree with TRBD1. The V gene's germline CDR1 is SGHDN and CDR2 FVKESK. The CDR3 loop spans 17 amino acids. Trimming removed 4 bases from V and 3 bases from J; junction bases left unmatched: 13. In DNA form, the CDR3 reads TGTGCCAGCAGCCCCCCTGGGCCCGGGACAGGATACTATGGCTACACCTTC. Amino acids: CASSPPGPGTGYYGYTF.

The rearrangement joins TRBV2 to TRBJ2-7; possible D gene TRBD1, 7 bases. V gave up 7 bases and J gave up 5 bases, with 21 bases separating them. CDR1 is SNHLY and CDR2 is FYNNEI in the germline V gene. The CDR3 length is 15 residues. CDR3 coding DNA: TGTGCCAGCACTAGACAGGGAGGCCTCTTGGACGAGCAGTACTTC. Its protein product is CASTRQGGLLDEQYF.

V usage is TRBV6-5 and J usage is TRBJ2-4; no firm D call. V was clipped by 7 bases and J by 3 bases, with 10 bases between them. The V gene's germline CDR1 is MNHEY and CDR2 SVGAGI. The length of the CDR3 is 13 residues. CDR3 nucleotides: TGTGCCAGCACGAGAGGCGGCAAAAACATTCAGTACTTC. It is translated as CASTRGGKNIQYF.

The chain recombines TRBV28 with TRBJ1-4; D remains unclear. CDR3 length equals 14 residues. The germline V and J ends were trimmed by 1 base and 4 bases, with 7 bases remaining between them. CDR1 and CDR2 (germline): MDHEN, SYDVKM. The CDR3 coding sequence is TGTGCCAGCAGTTTATCACGCTATAATGAAAAACTGTTTTTT. Translating it yields CASSLSRYNEKLFF.

Here the CDR3 DNA reads TGTGCCAGCAGCAAGAGCGGGGGTAGAGATGGCTACACCTTC. Protein: CASSKSGGRDGYTF. The rearrangement uses TRBV7-9 and TRBJ1-2, with D possibly being TRBD1 (5 bases). Germline lookup yields CDR1 SEHNR and CDR2 FQNEAQ (reference sequence). This CDR3 contains 14 residues. Trimming pared 5 bases from V and 6 bases from J, leaving 16 bases between.

This chain uses TRBV16 with TRBJ2-4; 8 bases are a match to TRBD1. The CDR3 has 12 amino acids. V lost 0 bases, J lost 15 bases, and 4 bases stayed unmatched. Germline V CDR1 and CDR2: KGHSY, FQNENV. CDR3 bases: TGTGCCAGCAGCCAATCACGGGACAGGTGGTACTTC. Its translation is CASSQSRDRWYF.

This sequence joins TRBV9 and TRBJ1-2, with TRBD1 matching 10 bases. Germline CDR1 is SGDLS and CDR2 is YYNGEE. The CDR3 has 15 residues. V shed 4 bases, J shed 1 base, and the junction held 4 bases outside the gene matches. CDR3 sequence reads: CASSSGDRGNYGYTF. The CDR3 DNA reads as TGTGCCAGCAGCTCTGGGGACAGGGGTAACTATGGCTACACCTTC.

The chain joins TRBV5-5 to TRBJ2-3; D remains unclear. This CDR3 has 13 residues. Germline CDR1 and CDR2: SGHKS and YYEKEE (reference sequence). Trimming left V 4 bases short and J 2 bases short, with 8 bases between. The CDR3 DNA reads as TGTGCCAGCAGCCCTTGGCCCACAGATACGCAGTATTTT. Translated, it gives CASSPWPTDTQYF. The whole variable domain, remainder taken from reference TRBV5-5 and TRBJ2-3, is DAGVTQSPTHLIKTRGQQVTLRCSPISGHKSVSWYQQVLGQGPQFIFQYYEKEERGRGNFPDRFSARQFPNYSSELNVNALLLGDSALYLCASSPWPTDTQYFGPGTRLTVL.

This sequence joins TRBV5-6 and TRBJ1-6; perhaps TRBD1 as D (5 bases). Trimming shortened V by 5 bases and J by 6 bases, and 18 bases separated the two germline ends. This CDR3 contains 16 residues. Per germline, CDR1 SGHDT and CDR2 YYEEEE. CDR3 bases: TGTGCCAGCAGACCCGCAACGGGGGGAAGTAATTCACCCCTCCACTTT. Protein: CASRPATGGSNSPLHF.

This clone was counted between two and nine times. The chain combines TRBV4-2 with TRBJ2-1; 7 positions agree with TRBD2. The CDR3 runs to 17 residues. Losses at the gene ends were 4 bases for V and 2 bases for J; bases not matched to a gene: 11. Germline CDR1 reads LGHNA; CDR2 reads YNFKEQ. The CDR3 spells CASSLDYGGGPYNEQFF. The CDR3 region has the DNA TGTGCCAGCAGCCTAGATTATGGCGGGGGACCCTACAATGAGCAGTTCTTC.

The chain joins TRBV30 to TRBJ1-3; D unclear. The CDR3 sequence is 15 residues long. Germline lookup yields CDR1 GTSNPN and CDR2 SVGIG (reference sequence). Trimming took off 2 bases at V and 0 bases at J, with 11 bases between the two ends. CDR3 sequence (DNA): TGTGCCTGGAGTAGGAGCACCTTCTCTGGAAACACCATATATTTT. It encodes CAWSRSTFSGNTIYF.